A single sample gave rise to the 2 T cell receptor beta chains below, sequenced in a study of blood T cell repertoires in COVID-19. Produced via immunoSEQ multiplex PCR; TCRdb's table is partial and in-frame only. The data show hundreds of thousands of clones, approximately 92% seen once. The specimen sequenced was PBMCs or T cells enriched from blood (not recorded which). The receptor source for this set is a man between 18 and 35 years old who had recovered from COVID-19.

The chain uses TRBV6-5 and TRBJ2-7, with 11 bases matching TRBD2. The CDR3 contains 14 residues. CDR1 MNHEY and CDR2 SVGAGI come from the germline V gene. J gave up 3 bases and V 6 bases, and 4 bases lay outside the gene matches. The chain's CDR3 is CASRPLAGGYEQYF. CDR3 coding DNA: TGTGCCAGCAGACCCCTAGCGGGAGGCTACGAGCAGTACTTC.

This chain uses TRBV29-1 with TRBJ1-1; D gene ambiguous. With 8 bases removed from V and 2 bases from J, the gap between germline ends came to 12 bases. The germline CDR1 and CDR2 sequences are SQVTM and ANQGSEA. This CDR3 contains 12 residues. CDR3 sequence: CSLKTENTEAFF. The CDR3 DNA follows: TGCAGCCTTAAAACAGAAAACACTGAAGCTTTCTTT.